A single sample gave rise to the 19 T cell receptor beta chains below, sequenced in a study of tumor and adjacent non-tumor tissue in lung cancer. This sample's RNA came from whole unsorted tissue. The library came from three nested PCR rounds adapted from ARM-PCR protocols. TCRdb analysed the multiplex PCR reads with MiXCR anew, one entry per CDR3 protein. Among 90,000 or so distinct CDR3 sequences listed, roughly two thirds were seen once. The sequenced sample was lung tumor tissue. All receptors come from a man aged 65 to 79 with non-small cell lung cancer.

As for this clonotype: This may come from a read error, since a much larger clone is one base off. The chain is built from TRBV10-3 and TRBJ2-7; D possibly matches TRBD1 or TRBD2 (5 bases each). The CDR3 is 14 amino acids. Trimming removed 5 bases at V and 6 bases at J, with 17 bases between. CDR1 and CDR2 from the germline V gene are ENHRY and SYGVKD. DNA for the CDR3: TGTGCCATCAGTACGGGACCCTACTCCCCCGAGCAGTACTTC. This encodes CAISTGPYSPEQYF.

This clonotype was observed a few times. A clone one base away is much larger, so this may be a read error. This sequence joins TRBV6-5 and TRBJ1-1; 7 bases match TRBD1. This CDR3 comprises 12 residues. V lost 2 bases, J lost 13 bases, and 7 bases stayed unmatched. In germline, CDR1 is MNHEY, CDR2 SVGAGI. The DNA for the CDR3 is TGTGCCAGCAGTTACCCGGTACAGGGGATTTTCTTT. Residues: CASSYPVQGIFF.

In the case of this clonotype: The junction differs from germline at one of its ends, possibly a read error. The chain has TRBV28 and TRBJ2-7, with D possibly being TRBD2 (6 bases). The CDR3 length is 17 residues. Germline CDR1 is MDHEN and CDR2 is SYDVKM. The CDR3 is CARSLRGGVARVSEQYF. In DNA, the CDR3 is TGTGCCAGGAGTTTAAGAGGCGGGGTTGCCAGGGTATCCGAGCAGTACTTC.

Ten or more counts support this clonotype. The V call is TRBV6-1, the J call TRBJ2-7, with 7 bases that match TRBD2. With V trimmed by 8 bases and J by 7 bases, 20 bases remained unmatched. The CDR3 length is 16 residues. The germline gives CDR1 MNHNS, CDR2 SASEGT. As DNA, the CDR3 is TGTGCCAGCCAGTTTGGCGCGGGGGTGAGAAGGATGGAGCAGTACTTC. It codes for CASQFGAGVRRMEQYF.

This chain uses TRBV29-1 with TRBJ1-5, with D unclear. CDR1 and CDR2 from the germline V gene are SQVTM and ANQGSEA. Trimming stripped 6 bases from V and 0 bases from J, with 15 bases between. The CDR3 consists of 15 residues. CDR3: CSVTTYSHSNQPQHF. The CDR3 DNA follows: TGCAGCGTAACTACCTATAGTCATAGCAATCAGCCCCAGCATTTT.

In the case of this clonotype: Germline and junction disagree at one end, which may indicate a read error. The J gene is TRBJ1-5, the V gene TRBV6-2 or TRBV6-3; the match to TRBD1 covers 7 bases. The germline V gene encodes CDR1 MNHEY and CDR2 SVGEGT. This CDR3 contains 15 residues. CDR3 DNA sequence: TGTGTCAGCAGGACTGAACAGGGGAGCAATGAGCCCCAGCATTTT. Protein product: CVSRTEQGSNEPQHF.

Only a few counts were recorded for this clonotype. Since no conserved phenylalanine or tryptophan closes the CDR3, a read error is the likely cause. CDR3 loop: CASSLNREQTQYL. CDR3 bases: TGTGCCAGTAGCTTAAACAGGGAACAGACCCAGTACCTC. V usage is TRBV11-2 and J usage is TRBJ2-5, with D possibly being TRBD1 (6 bases). The CDR3 totals 13 residues. Germline CDR1 SGHAT, CDR2 FQNNGV.

In the case of this clonotype: This may arise from a read error, as a much more abundant clone is one base away. As DNA, the CDR3 is TGTGCCAGCAGTGAATGCCCCCCGCGCCGTGGTAGCGGGAGTAGCACAGATACGCAGTATTTT. Translating gives CASSECPPRRGSGSSTDTQYF. V and J are TRBV2 and TRBJ2-3, with 9 bases lining up with TRBD2. With 2 bases clipped from V and 0 bases from J, the junction kept 18 bases outside the gene matches. Germline V gene lookup returns CDR1 SNHLY and CDR2 FYNNEI. This CDR3 is 21 amino acids long.

On this clonotype itself: At one boundary the junction diverges from the germline segment, which might be a read error. This chain uses TRBV29-1 with TRBJ2-1; 7 nucleotides agree with TRBD1. Germline-derived CDR1 and CDR2 are SQVTM and ANQGSEA. The length of the CDR3 is 12 residues. As DNA, the CDR3 is TGCAGCATGGGACAGCCGTACAATGAACAGTTCTTC. Its protein is CSMGQPYNEQFF.

Worth noting for this clonotype: Given the absence of the conserved phenylalanine or tryptophan at the CDR3 end, a read error is likely. J is TRBJ2-2 and V is TRBV6-1; D perhaps matches TRBD1 (5 bases). This CDR3 is 15 amino acids long. Per germline, CDR1 MNHNS and CDR2 SASEGT. The CDR3 reads CASRAGTGNTGELFL. The CDR3 DNA follows: TGTGCAAGCAGGGCCGGCACGGGGAACACCGGGGAGCTGTTTTTG.

This chain connects TRBV29-1 to TRBJ1-1, with no clear D. This CDR3 comprises 11 residues. Germline CDR1 is SQVTM and CDR2 is ANQGSEA. Trimming cost V 6 bases and J 1 base, with 6 bases left between them. The CDR3 loop is CSVVQNTEAFF. Written as DNA, the CDR3 is TGCAGCGTCGTACAGAACACTGAAGCTTTCTTT.

The rearrangement uses TRBV30 and TRBJ2-1, with TRBD2 matching 7 bases. The CDR3 length is 14 residues. V gave up 7 bases and J gave up 6 bases; unmatched junction bases: 12. Germline V gives CDR1 GTSNPN, CDR2 SVGIG (reference sequence). CDR3 in DNA: TGTGCCTTCTCACTAGAGGGAGGGCTCAATGAGCAGTTCTTC. Its translation: CAFSLEGGLNEQFF.

Concerning this clonotype: A clone one base away is much larger, so this may be a read error. The conserved phenylalanine or tryptophan normally closing the CDR3 is absent here, so this likely arose from a read error. This chain uses TRBV4-1 with TRBJ2-7, with 10 bases that match TRBD1. This CDR3 is built from 16 residues. Germline lookup yields CDR1 MGHRA and CDR2 YSYEKL. J was trimmed by 6 bases and V by 4 bases; bases with no gene match: 12. CDR3 protein: CASSRPGQGEKGEQYL. The CDR3, as DNA: TGCGCCAGCAGCCGGCCCGGACAGGGGGAGAAGGGCGAGCAGTACTTA.

Concerning this clonotype: Relative to the germline gene, one junction end is altered; a read error may explain this. The rearrangement links TRBV11-3 to TRBJ2-2; TRBD2 is a possible D gene (6 bases). The CDR3 is 13 residues long. Per germline, CDR1 SGHNT and CDR2 YENEEA. The CDR3 here is CASGPLNIGELFF. The CDR3 bases are TGTGCTAGCGGTCCCTTGAACATCGGGGAGCTGTTTTTT.

Remarks on this clonotype: At one boundary the junction diverges from the germline segment, which might be a read error. The gene calls are TRBV11-1 and TRBJ2-5; D unresolved. The length of the CDR3 is 15 residues. The V gene's germline CDR1 is SGHAT and CDR2 FQDESV (reference sequence). The CDR3 DNA sequence: TGTGCCAGGAGCTCAGTCACGGCAGGCTGGGAGACCCAGTACTTC. It codes for CARSSVTAGWETQYF.

This clonotype was counted at least ten times. The chain has TRBV5-6 and TRBJ2-3; D could derive from TRBD1 or TRBD2 (5 bases each). The CDR3 length is 13 residues. Trimming took off 4 bases at V and 5 bases at J, with 11 bases between the two ends. Germline V gene sequence: CDR1 SGHDT, CDR2 YYEEEE. The DNA of the CDR3 is TGTGCCAGCAGCGTCACTAGGGGAGATACGCAGTATTTT. It encodes CASSVTRGDTQYF.

A remark on this clonotype: Possible read error: a much larger clone is one base away. This chain uses TRBV5-6 with TRBJ2-3; 7 nucleotides match TRBD2. This CDR3 has 15 amino acids. Germline lookup yields CDR1 SGHDT and CDR2 YYEEEE. CDR3 sequence: CANSFTGTITDTQYF. The CDR3 DNA sequence: TGTGCCAACAGCTTCACCGGGACTATCACAGATACGCAGTATTTT.

This clonotype was picked up many times. V and J are TRBV7-9 and TRBJ1-5; the D is unclear. Trimming pared 5 bases from V and 6 bases from J, leaving 17 bases between. CDR1 and CDR2 from the germline V gene are SEHNR and FQNEAQ (reference sequence). This CDR3 is 15 amino acids long. In nucleotides, the CDR3 is TGTGCCAGCAGCGTCGGAGCAGGTGTTGGTCAGCCCCAGCATTTT. It encodes CASSVGAGVGQPQHF. The full variable domain, rest sourced from reference TRBV7-9 and TRBJ1-5, is DTGVSQNPRHKITKRGQNVTFRCDPISEHNRLYWYRQTLGQGPEFLTYFQNEAQLEKSRLLSDRFSAERPKGSFSTLEIQRTEQGDSAMYLCASSVGAGVGQPQHFGDGTRLSIL.

A remark on this clonotype: An end of the junction does not agree with germline; a read error may underlie this. V and J are TRBV2 and TRBJ2-3, with TRBD2 matching 8 bases. Germline V lookup: CDR1 SNHLY, CDR2 FYNNEI. There are 13 residues in the CDR3. Here the CDR3 DNA reads TGTGCCAGTGGGACTAGGGTGACAGATACGAAGTATTTC. Translation gives CASGTRVTDTKYF.